This T cell receptor (beta chain) was captured by sequencing in a study of Graves' ophthalmopathy and Graves' hyperthyroidism listed by TCRdb under 2018. In the study overall: A patient counted as having stable hyperthyroidism if there was no progression to ophthalmopathy within 18 months of follow-up. In total, 120 to 150 blood samples were TCR-sequenced: approximately 42 ophthalmopathy, approximately 75 hyperthyroidism and about 17 hyperthyroidism-to-ophthalmopathy patients. The study used TCR beta repertoire signatures to distinguish Graves' ophthalmopathy from Graves' hyperthyroidism and to predict progression to ophthalmopathy. Following sample collection, hyperthyroidism patients were given methimazole at a starting dose of 30 mg daily, and ophthalmopathy patients were given high-dose intravenous methylprednisolone. An independent validation cohort was composed of around 19 hyperthyroidism patients and around 16 patients who later progressed from hyperthyroidism to ophthalmopathy. A discovery set of 100 patients (43 ophthalmopathy, approximately 58 stable hyperthyroidism) was enrolled to explore V-J signatures distinguishing ophthalmopathy from hyperthyroidism. In five or six hyperthyroidism patients, T-cell repertoires of thyroid tissue and blood were compared.

The study at large found these results: No statistical method was used to set the sample size in advance, and the investigators knew which group each participant was assigned to. Most of the expanded thyroid clonotypes with a frequency above 0.001 were also detected in blood, and it was suggested that the thyroid immune response may be reflected by blood repertoires. The 13-signature model separated ophthalmopathy from stable hyperthyroidism with roughly 90% sensitivity and around 84% specificity in cross-validation, and 80%/75% in the test set. In validation, the model predicted ophthalmopathy progression with over 60% sensitivity and about 73% specificity; 12 predicted patients were CT-confirmed with GO in a median of around 6 months.

The CDR3 has 15 amino acids, counting the end cysteine and phenylalanine. The DNA shown is the 45-base CDR3, in frame from base 1. V has 6 bases trimmed and J has 0 bases trimmed; junction bases matching no gene number 5. CDR1 and CDR2 are read off the germline V gene as SNHLY and FYNNEI. Patients with hyperthyroidism were aged 18 to 65 years, had been newly diagnosed, and had a disease duration of less than 2 months. Patients with other autoimmune diseases, uncontrolled infections, pregnancy or lactation were excluded. Clinical symptoms, serum thyroxine, TRAb, thyroid ultrasound and orbital computed tomography were used for diagnosis. Total RNA was extracted using Trizol reagent, and RNA quality was checked on an Agilent 2100 Bioanalyzer. Note on this clonotype: Its antigen has not been determined. No per-base quality is available; no much larger clone lies one base away.

TCR beta CDR3 regions were amplified from RNA transcripts for repertoire sequencing. HTBI primers and the Qiagen OneStep RT-PCR kit were used in a first-round RT-PCR, which was followed by a second-round multiplex PCR, size selection and purification. Libraries were sequenced on an Illumina HiSeq2000 using paired-end 100 bp reads. In the original analysis: Reads were processed with SOAPnuke, discarding reads with adapters, uncalled bases, mean Phred below 15, or no exact constant-primer or identifier match. COPE v1.2.5 was used to merge high-quality paired reads. Each unique nucleotide sequence was defined as a clonotype, and clonotypes were aligned to IMGT TRB V, D and J references with MiTCR v1.1. The analysis was limited to V-J combinations with a frequency above 0.0001, which together covered approximately 99% of the repertoires. For each V-J combination, a TCR clonal expansion and chaos score was defined as F50 clonal expansion divided by the chaos observed in the TCRdist matrix. Welch's t-statistics and random forest were used to reduce features to about a dozen V-J combinations, which were fed into a naive Bayes classifier. The similarity between thyroid and blood repertoires was quantified using the Morisita-Horn index. The public reads were reanalyzed by TCRdb: fastp trimming at Q25, MiXCR alignment, in-frame beta chains only. All rows with the same CDR3 protein become a single entry with the most common DNA and genes. The V and J calls come from TCRdb's annotation, not from the publication. Here the sample has around 590,000 distinct CDR3 sequences; roughly 39% occur a single time. The biggest ten clones account for over 3.5% of the sample.

This TCR was recovered from an adult man with Graves' hyperthyroidism. Specimen: peripheral blood or thyroid tissue (not recorded which). The V and J segments used are TRBV2 and TRBJ2-5; TRBD1 lines up with 9 middle nucleotides. For the CDR3, the sequence is CASRPGQGYQETQYF. The DNA sequence reads TGTGCCAGCAGGCCGGGACAGGGATACCAAGAGACCCAGTACTTC.